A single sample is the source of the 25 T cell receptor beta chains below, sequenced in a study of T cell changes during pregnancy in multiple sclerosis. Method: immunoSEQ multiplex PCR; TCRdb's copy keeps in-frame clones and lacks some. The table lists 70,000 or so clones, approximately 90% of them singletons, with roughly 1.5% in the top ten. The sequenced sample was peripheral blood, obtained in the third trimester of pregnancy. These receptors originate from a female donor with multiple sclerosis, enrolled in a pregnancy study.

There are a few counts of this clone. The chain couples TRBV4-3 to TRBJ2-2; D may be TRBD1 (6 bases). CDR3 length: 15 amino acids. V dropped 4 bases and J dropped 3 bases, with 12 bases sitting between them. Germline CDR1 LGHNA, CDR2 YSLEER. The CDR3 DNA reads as TGCGCCAGCAGCCGACAGCCAGGGGACACCGGGGAGCTGTTTTTT. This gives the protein CASSRQPGDTGELFF.

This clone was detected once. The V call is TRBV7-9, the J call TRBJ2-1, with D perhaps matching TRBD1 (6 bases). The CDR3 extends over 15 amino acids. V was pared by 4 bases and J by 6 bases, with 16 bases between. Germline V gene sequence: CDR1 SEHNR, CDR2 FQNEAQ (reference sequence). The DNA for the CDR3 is TGTGCCAGCAGCTCCCCTCTACAGGGCGGCAATGAGCAGTTCTTC. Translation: CASSSPLQGGNEQFF.

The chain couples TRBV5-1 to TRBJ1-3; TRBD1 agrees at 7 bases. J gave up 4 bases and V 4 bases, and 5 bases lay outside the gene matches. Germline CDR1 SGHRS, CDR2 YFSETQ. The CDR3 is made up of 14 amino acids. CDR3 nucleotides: TGCGCCAGCAGCAGACAGGGTGCGGGAAACACCATATATTTT. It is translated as CASSRQGAGNTIYF. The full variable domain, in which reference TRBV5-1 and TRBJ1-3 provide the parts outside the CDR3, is KAGVTQTPRYLIKTRGQQVTLSCSPISGHRSVSWYQQTPGQGLQFLFEYFSETQRNKGNFPGRFSGRQFSNSRSEMNVSTLELGDSALYLCASSRQGAGNTIYFGEGSWLTVV.

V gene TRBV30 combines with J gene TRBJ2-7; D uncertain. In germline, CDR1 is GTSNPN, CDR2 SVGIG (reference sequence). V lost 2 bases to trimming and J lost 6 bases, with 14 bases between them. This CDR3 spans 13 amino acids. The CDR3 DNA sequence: TGTGCCTGGAGTTCCTTTCCCTGGAGCGAGCAGTACTTC. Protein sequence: CAWSSFPWSEQYF.

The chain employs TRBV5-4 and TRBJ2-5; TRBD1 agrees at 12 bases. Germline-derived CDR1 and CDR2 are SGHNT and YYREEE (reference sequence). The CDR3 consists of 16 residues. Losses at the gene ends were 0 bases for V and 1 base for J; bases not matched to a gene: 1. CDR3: CASSLGGQGAQETQYF. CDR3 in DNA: TGTGCCAGCAGCTTGGGGGGACAGGGGGCCCAAGAGACCCAGTACTTC.

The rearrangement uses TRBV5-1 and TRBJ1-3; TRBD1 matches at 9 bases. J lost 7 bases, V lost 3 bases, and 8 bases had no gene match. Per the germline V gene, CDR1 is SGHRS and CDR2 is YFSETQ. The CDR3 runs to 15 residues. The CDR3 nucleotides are TGCGCCAGCAGCTCCGGGACAGGGATCGGTAACACCATATATTTT. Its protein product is CASSSGTGIGNTIYF.

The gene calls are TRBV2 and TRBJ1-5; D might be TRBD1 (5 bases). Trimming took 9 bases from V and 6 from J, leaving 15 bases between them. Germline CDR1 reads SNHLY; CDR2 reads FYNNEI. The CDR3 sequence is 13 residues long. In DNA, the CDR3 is TGTGCCAGTTGGGGGGAGGGGACTCAGCCCCAGCATTTT. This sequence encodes CASWGEGTQPQHF.

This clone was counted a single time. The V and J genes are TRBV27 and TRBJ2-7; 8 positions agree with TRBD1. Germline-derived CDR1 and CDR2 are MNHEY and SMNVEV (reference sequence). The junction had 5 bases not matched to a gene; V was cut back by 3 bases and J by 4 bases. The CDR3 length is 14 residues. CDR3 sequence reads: CASSFTGGNYEQYF. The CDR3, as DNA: TGTGCCAGCAGTTTTACAGGGGGTAATTACGAGCAGTACTTC.

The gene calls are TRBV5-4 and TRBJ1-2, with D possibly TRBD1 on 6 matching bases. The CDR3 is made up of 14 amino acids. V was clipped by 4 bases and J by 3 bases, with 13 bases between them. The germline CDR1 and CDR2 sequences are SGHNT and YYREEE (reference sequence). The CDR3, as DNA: TGTGCCAGCAGCCCGTGGGGGGGCGACTATGGCTACACCTTC. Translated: CASSPWGGDYGYTF.

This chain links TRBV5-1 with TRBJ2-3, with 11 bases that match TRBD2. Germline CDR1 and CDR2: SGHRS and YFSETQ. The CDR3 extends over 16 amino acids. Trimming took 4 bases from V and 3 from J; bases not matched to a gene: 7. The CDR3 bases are TGCGCCAGCAGCCAGAATAGCGGGGGGGCGACAGATACGCAGTATTTT. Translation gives CASSQNSGGATDTQYF.

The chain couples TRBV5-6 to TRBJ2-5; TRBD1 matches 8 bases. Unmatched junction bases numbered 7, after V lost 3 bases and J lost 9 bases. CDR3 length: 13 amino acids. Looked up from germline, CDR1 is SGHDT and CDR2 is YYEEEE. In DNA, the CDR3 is TGTGCCAGCAGCTACGGACAGGGCTCGGCCCAGTACTTC. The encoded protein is CASSYGQGSAQYF.

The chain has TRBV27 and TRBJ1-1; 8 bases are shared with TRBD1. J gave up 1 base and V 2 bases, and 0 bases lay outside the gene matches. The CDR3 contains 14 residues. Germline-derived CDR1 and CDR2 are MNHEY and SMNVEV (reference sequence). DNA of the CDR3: TGTGCCAGCAGTTTACAGGGGGCGAACACTGAAGCTTTCTTT. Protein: CASSLQGANTEAFF.

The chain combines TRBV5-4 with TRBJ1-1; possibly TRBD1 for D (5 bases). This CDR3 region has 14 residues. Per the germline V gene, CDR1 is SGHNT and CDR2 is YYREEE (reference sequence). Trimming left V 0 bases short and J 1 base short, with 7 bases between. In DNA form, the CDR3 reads TGTGCCAGCAGCTTGGCAGGGCGGAACACTGAAGCTTTCTTT. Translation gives CASSLAGRNTEAFF.

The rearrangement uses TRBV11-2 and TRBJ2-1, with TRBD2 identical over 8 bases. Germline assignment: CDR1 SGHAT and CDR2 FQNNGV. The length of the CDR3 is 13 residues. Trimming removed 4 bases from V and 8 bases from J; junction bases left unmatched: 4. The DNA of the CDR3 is TGTGCCAGCAGCTCATGGACTAGCTATGAGCAGTTCTTC. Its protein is CASSSWTSYEQFF.

In DNA form, the CDR3 reads TGTGCCAGTAGTATGGACAGGGGGACAGATACGCAGTATTTT. Translated: CASSMDRGTDTQYF. The chain joins TRBV19 to TRBJ2-3; 10 nucleotides match TRBD1. This CDR3 comprises 14 residues. Losses at the gene ends were 3 bases for V and 3 bases for J; bases not matched to a gene: 0. Germline V lookup: CDR1 LNHDA, CDR2 SQIVND (reference sequence).

CDR3 protein: CASSQDGHPANYGYTF. CDR3 DNA: TGCGCCAGCAGCCAAGATGGGCACCCAGCTAACTATGGCTACACCTTC. V is TRBV4-1 and J is TRBJ1-2; D remains ambiguous. V shed 0 bases and J shed 0 bases, with 11 bases lying between them. The CDR3 is 16 amino acids. Germline-derived CDR1 and CDR2 are MGHRA and YSYEKL.

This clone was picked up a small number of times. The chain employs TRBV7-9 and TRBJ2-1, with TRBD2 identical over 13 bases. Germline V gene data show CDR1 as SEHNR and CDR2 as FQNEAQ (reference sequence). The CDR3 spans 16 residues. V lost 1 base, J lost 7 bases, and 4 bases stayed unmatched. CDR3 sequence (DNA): TGTGCCAGCAGCTTAGACCGGACTAGCGGGGGTAATGAGCAGTTCTTC. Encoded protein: CASSLDRTSGGNEQFF.

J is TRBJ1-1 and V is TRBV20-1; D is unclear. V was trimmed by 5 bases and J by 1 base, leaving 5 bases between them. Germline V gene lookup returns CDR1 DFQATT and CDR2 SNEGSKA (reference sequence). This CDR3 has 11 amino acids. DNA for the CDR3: TGCAGTGCTGAGGGGAACACTGAAGCTTTCTTT. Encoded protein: CSAEGNTEAFF.

The DNA for the CDR3 is TGCGCCAGCAGCTTGGCCGCAGGTACCTACAATGAGCAGTTCTTC. This encodes CASSLAAGTYNEQFF. The V gene is TRBV5-1, the J gene TRBJ2-1; no clear D. The germline V gene encodes CDR1 SGHRS and CDR2 YFSETQ. The CDR3 loop spans 15 amino acids. V lost 0 bases and J 2 bases, leaving 9 bases between the germline ends.

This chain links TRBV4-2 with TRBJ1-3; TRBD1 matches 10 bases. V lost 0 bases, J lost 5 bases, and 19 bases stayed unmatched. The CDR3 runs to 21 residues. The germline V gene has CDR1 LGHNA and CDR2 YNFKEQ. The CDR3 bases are TGTGCCAGCAGCCAAGATCGGCTTCCCGGACAGGGGGATTTCGGGAGAAACACCATATATTTT. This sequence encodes CASSQDRLPGQGDFGRNTIYF.

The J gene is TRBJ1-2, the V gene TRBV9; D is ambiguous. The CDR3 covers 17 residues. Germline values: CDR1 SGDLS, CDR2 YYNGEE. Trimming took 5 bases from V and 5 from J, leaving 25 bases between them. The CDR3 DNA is TGTGCCAGCAGTCCAGCCCCGCTCGGGGTTGGAGGATATGGCTACACCTTC. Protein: CASSPAPLGVGGYGYTF.

The CDR3 DNA sequence: TGTGCCAGCAGCTTGGTGGGCGGGGGGCCCACAGATACGCAGTATTTT. Translation: CASSLVGGGPTDTQYF. This sequence joins TRBV5-4 and TRBJ2-3; 8 bases map to TRBD2. Losses at the gene ends were 0 bases for V and 2 bases for J; bases not matched to a gene: 5. Germline V gene lookup returns CDR1 SGHNT and CDR2 YYREEE (reference sequence). CDR3 length equals 16 residues.

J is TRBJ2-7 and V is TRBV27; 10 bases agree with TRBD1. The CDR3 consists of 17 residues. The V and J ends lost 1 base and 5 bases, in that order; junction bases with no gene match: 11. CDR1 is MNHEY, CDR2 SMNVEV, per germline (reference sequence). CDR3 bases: TGTGCCAGCAGTTTATATGGGACCGGGACAGGGGTACACGAGCAGTACTTC. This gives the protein CASSLYGTGTGVHEQYF.

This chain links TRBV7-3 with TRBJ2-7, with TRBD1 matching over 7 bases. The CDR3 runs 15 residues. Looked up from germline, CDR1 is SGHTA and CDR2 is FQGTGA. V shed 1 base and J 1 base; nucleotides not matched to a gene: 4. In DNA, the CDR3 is TGTGCCAGCAGCTTAATGGCAGGGGGTTCCTACGAGCAGTACTTC. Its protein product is CASSLMAGGSYEQYF.

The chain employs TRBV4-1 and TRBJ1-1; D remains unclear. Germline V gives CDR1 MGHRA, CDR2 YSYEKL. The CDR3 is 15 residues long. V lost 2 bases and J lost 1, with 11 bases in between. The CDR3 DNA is TGCGCCAGCAGCCAATCGTCGACGGGGAACACTGAAGCTTTCTTT. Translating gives CASSQSSTGNTEAFF.